This is a list of T cell receptor beta chains from one sample in a study of cytomegalovirus exposure and HLA in healthy donors. Sequencing used immunoSEQ multiplex PCR; TCRdb keeps in-frame clones, though not all of them. This table has 150,000 to 200,000 clones, just over 75% appearing once. Sequenced: PBMCs. These receptors were taken from a woman between 40 and 55 years old in good health and CMV-seronegative. Both conserved end residues are part of each CDR3.

>TRBJ2-1|TRBV11-3
CASSTTVNEQFF
>TRBJ2-7|TRBV6-5
CASSHTSGSYEQYF
>TRBJ2-1|TRBV2
CASKGQNNEQFF
>TRBJ2-1|TRBV11-3
CASSLDLHNEQFF
>TRBJ2-1|TRBV28
CASSFLGELLHNEQFF
>TRBJ1-4|TRBV27
CASSPAQDRGNEKLFF
>TRBJ1-1|TRBV29-1
CSVARGDTEAFF
>TRBJ1-2|TRBV6-5
CASSYGPDSRYGYTF
>TRBJ2-4|TRBV29-1
CSVESWQGNIQYF
>TRBJ1-4|TRBV18
CASSPRGEGEVFF
>TRBJ2-3|TRBV28
CASSRTDTQYF
>TRBJ1-1|TRBV18
CASSEQENTEAFF
>TRBJ2-6|TRBV29-1
CSVEQGGSSGANVLTF